This T cell receptor (beta chain) was recovered during a study of post-analysis software for immune sequencing data. Study summary: Patients with relapsing-remitting, secondary progressive and progressive-relapsing multiple sclerosis courses were all represented.

Every TCR beta cDNA library bore unique molecular identifiers. Out of about 1 to 11 million T cells, about 460,000 cDNA molecules were generated. TCRdb ran MiXCR on the PCR reads and lists one entry per CDR3 protein. The sample contains more than 450,000 distinct CDR3 sequences, 44% of which appear only once. General study points: There was significantly lower normalized Chao1 diversity in multiple sclerosis patients than in controls. Higher frequency in patients than in controls was seen for roughly five TRBV segments, with TRBV5-6, TRBV5-1 and TRBV20-1 among them. Samples sharing a preparation batch grouped tightly together when assessed by F measure.

Germline CDR1 LNHNV, CDR2 YYDKDF (reference sequence). V lost 3 bases and J lost 6; bases outside the gene matches: 11. The length of the CDR3 is 16 residues. Notes on this clonotype: Its antigen is not identified.

The sequenced material came from blood. The rearrangement links TRBV15 to TRBJ2-3; 8 bases match TRBD2. This clonotype was sampled from a girl between 5 and 17 years old with multiple sclerosis. The CDR3 spells CATSSSQGLGADTQYF. In nucleotides, the CDR3 is TGTGCCACCAGCAGTTCCCAGGGACTAGGAGCGGATACGCAGTATTTT.